This T cell receptor beta chain appears in the sequencing data of a study of OX40 agonist ivuxolimab in advanced cancers. At the level of the study: Cohort: 65% to 90% men, mean age approximately 66, aged roughly 20 to 79. Study-wide points: At 0.1 to 3.0 mg/kg and by week 6, clonal expansion occurred in CD4+ and CD8+ blood T cells.

As to this clone: Its matching antigen is unknown.

This table comes from immunoSEQ multiplex PCR, and its TCRdb copy is limited to in-frame clones, with some not included. The data hold around 80,000 clones, with around 85% observed a single time. CDR1 and CDR2 (germline): LGHNA, YNFKEQ. Losses at the gene ends were 2 bases for V and 2 bases for J; bases not matched to a gene: 7. The CDR3 spans 17 residues. V gene TRBV4-2 combines with J gene TRBJ2-3, with 10 nucleotides matching TRBD2. The receptor's source is an adult with an advanced solid tumor such as melanoma, head and neck, liver or kidney cancer. The sample here was CD4+ or CD8+ T cells sorted from blood, taken in a trial of the OX40 agonist ivuxolimab. The CDR3 sequence: CASSQLSGGAPTDTQYF. In DNA form, the CDR3 reads TGTGCCAGCAGCCAACTGAGCGGGGGGGCCCCCACAGATACGCAGTATTTT.